These T cell receptor beta chains were read from a single sample in a study of blood T cell repertoires in COVID-19. Assay used: immunoSEQ multiplex PCR; TCRdb lists only in-frame clones, some missing. Here the sample spans 200,000 to 250,000 clones, less than 90% being singletons. The sample consisted of peripheral blood. The source is a woman aged 50 to 65 with acute or convalescent COVID-19. The CDR3 runs from the conserved cysteine through the conserved F or W. A D gene is named only where the DNA matches it firmly. A row's size may be missing; if present it is once, few, many or a size class.

v_gene,abundance,j_gene,d_gene,CDR3aa,CDR3nt
TRBV28,NA,TRBJ2-1,NA,CASSLPTNRGGYEQFF,TGTGCCAGCAGTTTACCTACGAACAGGGGGGGTTATGAGCAGTTCTTC
TRBV24-1,few,TRBJ1-5,TRBD1,CATSDAGQVLNQPQHF,TGTGCCACCAGTGATGCGGGACAGGTCTTAAATCAGCCCCAGCATTTT
TRBV27,NA,TRBJ1-3,TRBD1,CARFDRAGNTIYF,TGTGCCAGGTTTGACAGGGCTGGAAACACCATATATTTT
TRBV7-9,NA,TRBJ1-3,NA,CASSTRQAIYF,TGTGCCAGCAGCACTCGACAGGCCATATATTTT
TRBV18,NA,TRBJ2-2,TRBD2,CASSPGLANGELFF,TGTGCCAGCTCTCCTGGACTAGCGAACGGGGAGCTGTTTTTT
TRBV19,NA,TRBJ1-1,TRBD1,CASILGQGKGSTEAFF,TGTGCCAGTATCTTAGGACAGGGAAAAGGTAGCACTGAAGCTTTCTTT
TRBV7-6,NA,TRBJ2-2,NA,CASSLGSGNTGELFF,TGTGCCAGCAGCTTGGGTAGCGGGAACACCGGGGAGCTGTTTTTT
TRBV4-1,NA,TRBJ1-1,NA,CASSLYPGVDTEAFF,TGCGCCAGCAGCCTTTACCCCGGGGTTGACACTGAAGCTTTCTTT
TRBV19,NA,TRBJ2-1,TRBD1,CARENRGTSYNEQFF,TGTGCCAGGGAGAACAGGGGGACCTCCTACAATGAGCAGTTCTTC
TRBV7-2,NA,TRBJ1-1,NA,CASSSGWGGTEAFF,TGTGCCAGCAGCTCCGGTTGGGGGGGCACTGAAGCTTTCTTT
TRBV10-2,NA,TRBJ1-2,NA,CASSYREGLSYGYTF,TGCGCCAGCAGCTACAGGGAGGGGTTATCCTATGGCTACACCTTC
TRBV5-1,NA,TRBJ1-2,TRBD1,CASSPRTGGQSGYGYTF,TGCGCCAGCAGCCCGAGGACAGGGGGTCAGTCGGGCTATGGCTACACCTTC
TRBV6-5,NA,TRBJ1-5,TRBD1,CASSSFGTGGNQPQHF,TGTGCCAGCAGTTCGTTCGGGACAGGGGGCAATCAGCCCCAGCATTTT
TRBV27,once,TRBJ1-4,NA,CATSPTGNEKLFF,TGTGCCACTTCCCCGACGGGTAATGAAAAACTGTTTTTT
TRBV12-3/TRBV12-4,NA,TRBJ1-2,TRBD1,CASSPGTGYGYTF,TGTGCCAGCAGCCCCGGGACAGGCTATGGCTACACCTTC
TRBV19,NA,TRBJ1-2,TRBD1,CASRNRGYGYTF,TGTGCCAGTAGAAACAGGGGCTATGGCTACACCTTC
TRBV13,NA,TRBJ2-7,NA,CASSPRYEQYF,TGTGCCAGCAGCCCCCGCTACGAGCAGTACTTC
TRBV11-1,NA,TRBJ2-2,TRBD1,CASSSPGQGATGELFF,TGTGCCAGCAGCTCACCGGGACAGGGGGCGACCGGGGAGCTGTTTTTT
TRBV7-9,NA,TRBJ2-2,TRBD2,CASSLWTSGRAGTGELFF,TGTGCCAGCAGCCTATGGACTAGCGGGAGGGCCGGGACCGGGGAGCTGTTTTTT
TRBV11-3,NA,TRBJ2-5,NA,CASSLDRETQYF,TGTGCCAGCAGCTTAGACCGGGAGACCCAGTACTTC
TRBV19,once,TRBJ2-7,TRBD2,CASSIEGGFPYEQYF,TGTGCCAGTAGTATAGAGGGGGGGTTTCCCTACGAGCAGTACTTC
TRBV7-2,NA,TRBJ2-5,NA,CASSLNARAGGSWETQYF,TGTGCCAGCAGCTTAAATGCTCGGGCAGGGGGGAGTTGGGAGACCCAGTACTTC
TRBV11-2,NA,TRBJ1-4,TRBD1,CASSQGVDGTNEKLFF,TGTGCCAGCAGCCAGGGGGTGGATGGTACTAATGAAAAACTGTTTTTT
TRBV21-1,NA,TRBJ2-3,NA,CASSAPGQGYADTQYF,TGTGCCAGCAGCGCTCCGGGACAGGGATACGCAGATACGCAGTATTTT
TRBV6-5,NA,TRBJ2-7,NA,CASRPQVLPIYEQYF,TGTGCCAGCCGGCCCCAAGTACTACCGATCTACGAGCAGTACTTC
TRBV9,NA,TRBJ1-2,TRBD1,CASSVARDRTHGYTF,TGTGCCAGCAGCGTAGCCCGGGACAGGACCCATGGCTACACCTTC
TRBV2,NA,TRBJ2-1,NA,CASFSGTHNEQFF,TGTGCCAGTTTTTCCGGGACTCACAATGAGCAGTTCTTC
TRBV30,once,TRBJ1-6,NA,CAWMWRATRDSPLHF,TGTGCCTGGATGTGGAGGGCGACACGGGATTCACCCCTCCACTTT
TRBV11-3,NA,TRBJ1-1,NA,CASGPQGRTEAFF,TGTGCCAGCGGACCTCAGGGTAGGACTGAAGCTTTCTTT
TRBV6-7,NA,TRBJ2-5,NA,CASSRGWAGEETQYF,TGTGCCAGCAGTAGAGGATGGGCGGGTGAAGAGACCCAGTACTTC
TRBV9,once,TRBJ2-3,NA,CASSVDGRDTDTQYF,TGTGCCAGCAGCGTAGATGGGCGGGACACAGATACGCAGTATTTT
TRBV11-3,NA,TRBJ1-1,TRBD1,CASSLGAGQWENLRTEAFF,TGTGCCAGCAGCTTAGGGGCGGGACAGTGGGAGAATTTACGAACTGAAGCTTTCTTT
TRBV10-3,NA,TRBJ2-1,NA,CAIRRDSYNEQFF,TGTGCCATCAGGCGGGACTCCTACAATGAGCAGTTCTTC
TRBV7-8,NA,TRBJ1-5,TRBD1,CASSFGTGGSQPQHF,TGTGCCAGCAGCTTTGGGACAGGGGGAAGTCAGCCCCAGCATTTT
TRBV13,NA,TRBJ2-7,NA,CASSFGRQHGQYF,TGTGCCAGCAGCTTCGGCCGACAGCACGGGCAGTACTTC
TRBV4-3,once,TRBJ2-2,TRBD2,CASSQALLAGGNANTGELFF,TGCGCCAGCAGCCAAGCCCTACTAGCGGGGGGCAACGCGAACACCGGGGAGCTGTTTTTT
TRBV7-2,NA,TRBJ2-7,TRBD2,CASSPSGRLGAYEQYF,TGTGCCAGCAGCCCCAGCGGGAGGCTCGGAGCCTACGAGCAGTACTTC
TRBV5-3,few,TRBJ1-3,NA,CARMTRGPPGNTIYF,TGTGCCAGAATGACCCGCGGGCCCCCTGGAAACACCATATATTTT
TRBV5-4,once,TRBJ2-7,TRBD1,CASRKTGVGEQYF,TGTGCCAGCAGGAAGACAGGGGTGGGCGAGCAGTACTTC
TRBV11-3,NA,TRBJ2-3,NA,CASSLEFGDTDTQYF,TGTGCCAGCAGCTTAGAGTTCGGGGACACAGATACGCAGTATTTT
TRBV30,NA,TRBJ1-1,TRBD1,CAWSVLGGQGDTEAFF,TGTGCCTGGAGTGTATTAGGGGGCCAGGGGGACACTGAAGCTTTCTTT
TRBV24-1,NA,TRBJ2-1,NA,CATSDFAADYNEQFF,TGTGCCACCAGTGATTTCGCGGCGGATTACAATGAGCAGTTCTTC
TRBV6-1,NA,TRBJ2-3,TRBD2,CASSESGGPEDTQYF,TGTGCCAGCAGTGAGTCGGGAGGGCCCGAAGATACGCAGTATTTT
TRBV3-1/TRBV3-2,NA,TRBJ2-4,TRBD2,CASSQTRRAGLAGLGIQYF,TGTGCCAGCAGCCAGACAAGGCGTGCTGGACTAGCGGGGCTAGGCATTCAGTACTTC
TRBV12-3/TRBV12-4,NA,TRBJ2-3,NA,CASRLSPTDTQYF,TGTGCCAGCAGACTTTCTCCCACAGATACGCAGTATTTT
TRBV4-3,NA,TRBJ1-2,NA,CASSQDFGGGYGYTF,TGCGCCAGCAGCCAAGACTTCGGGGGAGGGTATGGCTACACCTTC
TRBV6-5,few,TRBJ1-1,TRBD1,CASSYSGTGRPLNSFF,TGTGCCAGCAGTTACTCTGGGACAGGGAGACCTTTAAATTCTTTCTTT
TRBV6-5,once,TRBJ2-7,TRBD1,CASSPGQGSNEQYF,TGTGCCAGCAGTCCCGGACAGGGTAGTAACGAGCAGTACTTC
TRBV18,NA,TRBJ2-3,TRBD1,CASSPPNAGTGRSTDTQYF,TGTGCCAGCTCACCGCCGAACGCTGGGACAGGGAGGTCCACAGATACGCAGTATTTT
TRBV7-2,once,TRBJ2-4,NA,CASSLLFDSPNIQYF,TGTGCCAGCAGCTTACTATTCGACTCCCCGAACATTCAGTACTTC